The 26 T cell receptor beta chains in this list originate from one sample, sequenced in a study of blood T cell repertoires in COVID-19. Profiled with immunoSEQ multiplex PCR; TCRdb holds only in-frame clones, not every one. The data show about 51,000 clones, 86% seen once. Specimen: peripheral blood. These receptors were taken from a man aged 55 to 70 with acute or convalescent COVID-19.

Only one count was recorded for this clone. The V and J genes are TRBV7-2 and TRBJ2-3, with 10 bases identical to TRBD2. V shed 8 bases and J 4 bases; nucleotides not matched to a gene: 9. The CDR3 consists of 15 residues. CDR1 is SGHTA, CDR2 FQGNSA, per germline. CDR3 sequence: CASGSGGAAADTQYF. The CDR3, as DNA: TGTGCCAGCGGCAGCGGGGGGGCCGCTGCAGATACGCAGTATTTT.

The rearrangement joins TRBV23-1 to TRBJ1-2; TRBD1 might be the D (5 bases). TRBV23-1 qualifies as an ORF whose function is uncertain. The V gene lost 2 bases and the J gene lost 5 bases, with 12 bases spanning the gap. This CDR3 has 14 residues. The CDR3 reads CASSQRGEIYGYTF. DNA of the CDR3: TGCGCCAGCAGTCAACGGGGGGAAATTTATGGCTACACCTTC.

The gene calls are TRBV27 and TRBJ1-6; 7 nucleotides line up with TRBD1. CDR1 and CDR2 from the germline V gene are MNHEY and SMNVEV (reference sequence). The CDR3 consists of 15 residues. Germline trimming cut 2 bases from V and 7 bases from J; bases unmatched to any gene: 5. CDR3 DNA: TGTGCCAGCAGTTTAATGGACAGGCTGAATTCACCCCTCCACTTT. It yields the protein CASSLMDRLNSPLHF.

In this sample, this clone turned up a few times. The chain is built from TRBV18 and TRBJ2-2, with D possibly being TRBD1 (5 bases). Germline CDR1 and CDR2: KGHSH and LQKENI. Trimming left V 5 bases short and J 4 bases short, with 5 bases between. This CDR3 is built from 12 residues. CDR3 in amino acids: CASSDSTGELFF. The CDR3 DNA reads as TGTGCCAGCTCAGACAGCACCGGGGAGCTGTTTTTT.

This clone was seen a handful of times. This sequence joins TRBV19 and TRBJ1-1, with D hard to call. V was shortened by 7 bases and J by 5 bases, with 11 bases between the two germline ends. The CDR3 consists of 12 residues. Per the germline V gene, CDR1 is LNHDA and CDR2 is SQIVND (reference sequence). The CDR3 DNA reads as TGTGCCAGTAACGAGGGTGGGACTGAAGCTTTCTTT. Protein sequence: CASNEGGTEAFF.

The chain links TRBV15 to TRBJ1-6; D not resolved. V lost 0 bases and J 10 bases, leaving 7 bases between the germline ends. Germline V gene sequence: CDR1 LNHNV, CDR2 YYDKDF (reference sequence). The CDR3 loop spans 13 amino acids. The CDR3 DNA reads as TGTGCCACCAGCAGAGATCTTGCGTCACCCCTCCACTTT. The encoded protein is CATSRDLASPLHF.

J is TRBJ2-3 and V is TRBV7-8, with 10 positions matching TRBD2. With V trimmed by 6 bases and J by 0 bases, 6 bases remained unmatched. The CDR3 is 16 residues long. CDR1 and CDR2 from the germline V gene are SGHVS and FQNEAQ. CDR3 in DNA: TGTGCCAGCAGGATTCTTAGCGGGGGGAGCACAGATACGCAGTATTTT. Its translation is CASRILSGGSTDTQYF. Using reference TRBV7-8 and TRBJ2-3 for the parts outside the CDR3, the full variable domain is GAGVSQSPRYKVAKRGQDVALRCDPISGHVSLFWYQQALGQGPEFLTYFQNEAQLDKSGLPSDRFFAERPEGSVSTLKIQRTQQEDSAVYLCASRILSGGSTDTQYFGPGTRLTVL.

This chain connects TRBV3-1 (or the pseudogene TRBV3-2) to TRBJ2-7, with D possibly TRBD1 on 6 matching bases. Trimming took 1 base from V and 10 from J, leaving 11 bases between them. Germline V gene lookup returns CDR1 LGHDT and CDR2 YNNKEL (reference sequence). CDR3 size: 12 residues. CDR3 coding DNA: TGTGCCAGCAGCCAAGGAGTACAGGGCCAGTACTTC. This sequence encodes CASSQGVQGQYF.

The V gene is TRBV2, the J gene TRBJ2-2, with 11 bases matching TRBD2. This CDR3 has 16 amino acids. Germline V CDR1 and CDR2: SNHLY, FYNNEI. V lost 6 bases and J lost 5; bases outside the gene matches: 8. This CDR3 reads CASSATSGGKTGELFF. CDR3 coding DNA: TGTGCCAGCAGCGCTACTAGCGGGGGAAAGACCGGGGAGCTGTTTTTT.

The chain carries TRBV2 and TRBJ1-2; 8 nucleotides match TRBD1. V lost 6 bases to trimming and J lost 4 bases; unmatched junction nucleotides: 7. The length of the CDR3 is 14 residues. The germline V gene encodes CDR1 SNHLY and CDR2 FYNNEI. CDR3: CASSGTGESYGYTF. CDR3 coding DNA: TGTGCCAGCAGCGGGACAGGTGAATCCTATGGCTACACCTTC.

The chain couples TRBV9 to TRBJ2-1; D is possibly TRBD2 (5 bases). Germline V CDR1 and CDR2: SGDLS, YYNGEE. CDR3 size: 14 residues. Between the trimmed V and J ends, which lost 0 bases and 7 bases, there was a span of 11 bases. CDR3 sequence (DNA): TGTGCCAGCAGCGTAGGCGATAGGAGGAATGAGCAGTTCTTC. It yields the protein CASSVGDRRNEQFF. Filled out from reference TRBV9 and TRBJ2-1, the complete variable domain reads DSGVTQTPKHLITATGQRVTLRCSPRSGDLSVYWYQQSLDQGLQFLIQYYNGEERAKGNILERFSAQQFPDLHSELNLSSLELGDSALYFCASSVGDRRNEQFFGPGTRLTVL.

The chain uses TRBV5-1 and TRBJ1-1, with a weak D call TRBD1 (6 bases). Trimming took 6 bases from V and 1 from J, leaving 13 bases between them. The CDR3 spans 14 residues. Per germline, CDR1 SGHRS and CDR2 YFSETQ. The CDR3 reads CASTGQGTNTEAFF. CDR3 coding DNA: TGCGCCAGCACAGGGCAGGGGACGAACACTGAAGCTTTCTTT.

This clone was counted a few times. The chain links TRBV24-1 to TRBJ2-2; D is unclear. The CDR3 extends over 15 amino acids. Germline CDR1 reads KGHDR; CDR2 reads SFDVKD. V was cut by 3 bases and J by 6 bases, with 13 bases left in between. The CDR3 nucleotides read TGTGCCACCAGTGATCCTACTGGAGTCCCCGGGGAGCTGTTTTTT. It encodes CATSDPTGVPGELFF.

This sequence joins TRBV20-1 and TRBJ1-1, with D tentatively TRBD1 (5 bases). Trimming took off 3 bases at V and 1 base at J, with 9 bases between the two ends. There are 13 residues in the CDR3. CDR1 is DFQATT and CDR2 is SNEGSKA in the germline V gene (reference sequence). In nucleotides, the CDR3 is TGCAGTGCTAGTGGCCAGGGGAACACTGAAGCTTTCTTT. This sequence encodes CSASGQGNTEAFF.

This chain uses TRBV5-8 with TRBJ2-5, with TRBD1 as a possible D gene (5 bases). V shed 2 bases and J shed 2 bases, with 16 bases lying between them. The germline V gene encodes CDR1 SGHTS and CDR2 YDEGEE. The CDR3 contains 16 residues. The chain's CDR3 is CASSFIKGFRQETQYF. The CDR3 coding sequence is TGTGCCAGCAGCTTTATCAAGGGGTTCCGGCAAGAGACCCAGTACTTC.

In DNA form, the CDR3 reads TGTGCCAGCAGTTTCGGCAATGAGCAGTTCTTC. It is translated as CASSFGNEQFF. The genes are TRBV27 and TRBJ2-1; D call uncertain. Trimming removed 3 bases from V and 6 bases from J, with 3 bases in between. Looked up from germline, CDR1 is MNHEY and CDR2 is SMNVEV (reference sequence). This CDR3 spans 11 amino acids.

The chain uses TRBV24-1 and TRBJ2-1; D remains unclear. Germline values: CDR1 KGHDR, CDR2 SFDVKD. This CDR3 has 12 residues. Trimming took 5 bases from V and 7 from J, leaving 8 bases between them. CDR3 residues: CATSAVSNEQFF. The CDR3 DNA sequence: TGTGCCACCAGTGCAGTTTCGAATGAGCAGTTCTTC.

This clone showed up just once. This chain connects TRBV7-8 to TRBJ2-7, with TRBD1 as a possible D gene (5 bases). Looked up from germline, CDR1 is SGHVS and CDR2 is FQNEAQ. Trimming removed 1 base at V and 2 bases at J, with 9 bases between. The CDR3 sequence is 14 residues long. The CDR3 region has the DNA TGTGCCAGCAGCTTAGGTTTAGGGGCCTACGAGCAGTACTTC. Translating it yields CASSLGLGAYEQYF.

The CDR3 is CASSQTSGITETQYF. The CDR3 coding sequence is TGTGCCAGCAGTCAGACCTCCGGGATCACGGAGACCCAGTACTTC. This rearrangement joins TRBV9 to TRBJ2-5; D possibly corresponds to TRBD2 (5 bases). CDR3 length: 15 residues. The germline V gene encodes CDR1 SGDLS and CDR2 YYNGEE. With 5 bases removed from V and 5 bases from J, the gap between germline ends came to 19 bases.

The chain uses TRBV4-1 and TRBJ1-2; 8 bases line up with TRBD1. Unmatched junction bases numbered 6, after V lost 4 bases and J lost 2 bases. The CDR3 is made up of 15 amino acids. Germline values: CDR1 MGHRA, CDR2 YSYEKL. CDR3: CASSPGQVLNYGYTF. In nucleotides, the CDR3 is TGCGCCAGCAGCCCGGGACAGGTTCTAAACTATGGCTACACCTTC.

The V call is TRBV11-3, the J call TRBJ1-1; 7 bases map to TRBD1. J gave up 0 bases and V 5 bases, and 9 bases lay outside the gene matches. This CDR3 is 16 amino acids long. The germline V gene has CDR1 SGHNT and CDR2 YENEEA. The CDR3 loop is CASSRQGPALNTEAFF. The CDR3, as DNA: TGTGCCAGCAGCCGACAGGGCCCGGCCCTGAACACTGAAGCTTTCTTT.

J is TRBJ1-1 and V is TRBV9, with D uncertain. Trimming pared 4 bases from V and 5 bases from J, leaving 15 bases between. This CDR3 is 14 amino acids long. Germline CDR1 is SGDLS and CDR2 is YYNGEE. The DNA for the CDR3 is TGTGCCAGCAGCCTCGGAGAGAGTGAGACTGAAGCTTTCTTT. Its protein is CASSLGESETEAFF. Full variable domain (outside the CDR3, taken from reference TRBV9 and TRBJ1-1): DSGVTQTPKHLITATGQRVTLRCSPRSGDLSVYWYQQSLDQGLQFLIQYYNGEERAKGNILERFSAQQFPDLHSELNLSSLELGDSALYFCASSLGESETEAFFGQGTRLTVV.

The chain employs TRBV5-1 and TRBJ2-1; 8 nucleotides align to TRBD2. Per germline, CDR1 SGHRS and CDR2 YFSETQ. V dropped 5 bases and J dropped 1; count of bases not matched to a gene: 5. The CDR3 is 15 residues long. CDR3 nucleotides: TGCGCCAGCAGATCCAAGCGGGAGTCCTACAATGAGCAGTTCTTC. It is translated as CASRSKRESYNEQFF.

The V and J genes are TRBV29-1 and TRBJ2-5; D is undetermined. V lost 4 bases and J 5 bases, leaving 17 bases between the germline ends. CDR3 size: 14 residues. CDR1 and CDR2 (germline): SQVTM, ANQGSEA. CDR3 sequence: CSVGERRLGETQYF. In nucleotides, the CDR3 is TGCAGCGTTGGCGAGCGCCGGCTTGGGGAGACCCAGTACTTC.

V usage is TRBV6-5 and J usage is TRBJ2-7; D not certain. This CDR3 comprises 14 residues. The ends were cut back, 2 bases at V and 0 bases at J, with 8 bases in the middle. Germline CDR1 MNHEY, CDR2 SVGAGI. This chain's CDR3 is CASSYIGGSYEQYF. Written as DNA, the CDR3 is TGTGCCAGCAGTTACATCGGCGGCTCCTACGAGCAGTACTTC.

The chain combines TRBV5-1 with TRBJ2-1, with D possibly TRBD1 on 5 matching bases. V gave up 4 bases and J gave up 5 bases, with 10 bases separating them. The germline V gene encodes CDR1 SGHRS and CDR2 YFSETQ. The CDR3 is 13 amino acids. The CDR3 loop reads CASSIGQNNEQFF. DNA of the CDR3: TGCGCCAGCAGCATAGGACAAAACAATGAGCAGTTCTTC.